This T cell receptor (beta chain) emerged from a study of blood T cell repertoires in COVID-19. Overall study context: COVID-19 samples, acute and convalescent, were from the United States, Italy and Spain. Sample material is recorded as cDNA or gDNA derived from T cells, B-cell-depleted T cells, or PBMCs.

Authors' methods: Amplified reference gene primers provided the basis for estimating nucleated cell counts. Some clones are missing from TCRdb's copy, which holds only in-frame ones; the method was immunoSEQ multiplex PCR. Clone size and the V and J calls come from that table; the DNA yielded D and trimming. The sample carries tens of thousands of clones, approximately 85% recorded once. The germline CDR1 and CDR2 sequences are SGHTA and FQGNSA. Between the trimmed V and J ends, which lost 7 bases and 5 bases, there was a span of 21 bases. CDR3 length equals 15 residues. The sequenced sample was peripheral blood. This chain links TRBV7-2 with TRBJ2-7, with D tentatively TRBD2 (5 bases). The TCR originated in a man older than 75 with acute or convalescent COVID-19. The CDR3 nucleotides are TGTGCCAGCACCCGACAACCGGGATGGGCCCACGAGCAGTACTTC. It yields the protein CASTRQPGWAHEQYF.